This T cell receptor (beta chain) appears in the sequencing data of a study of blood T cell repertoires in COVID-19 (dated by TCRdb to the early 2020s). Notes on the research overall: Samples from collaborators originated in the United States, Italy and Spain and spanned both the acute and convalescent phases of COVID-19. The material from the prospective study consisted of cDNA or gDNA derived from T cells, B-cell-depleted T cells, or PBMCs. Deeply sampled blood TCRbeta repertoires from subjects exposed to, actively infected with, or recovered from COVID-19 were included in the dataset. The repertoires were released in a freely available public database meant as a resource for research on the immune response to SARS-CoV-2. Samples were obtained from the ongoing ImmuneRACE study (first 160 participants) and from 1,254 subjects provided by 6 global collaborators. The sample metadata nearly always contained a de-identified subject ID, COVID-19 status, age in years and sex. Where HLA class I and class II types were available, the types were taken from metadata supplied by the sample provider, not from assay-based typing. Results the study describes overall, beyond this receptor: The amount of clinical and demographic metadata varied by source and participant and was provided uncurated.

With respect to this clone: No antigen is known for it. No base-level quality is on record; no much larger clone is a single base apart.

TCRbeta CDR3 regions were amplified from genomic DNA using the immunoSEQ Assay, a bias-controlled multiplex PCR. On the authors' methods: The number of nucleated cells in each sample was estimated by amplification of reference gene primers within the assay. To quantify the absolute abundance of each unique TCRbeta CDR3 rearrangement, sequence reads were collapsed and filtered. For each sample, productive Simpson clonality was calculated by taking the square root of Simpson's diversity index across productive rearrangements. TCRdb mirrors the immuneACCESS table, restricted to in-frame sequences. Some clones are absent from its copies; in checked studies, under half trace to an unresolved V gene, and the reason for the others is unknown. The V and J calls and the clone size are those of that table, but D and trimming were determined from the DNA. The sample table holds under 200,000 clones, of which roughly 83% were seen once. The top ten hold approximately 1.5% of the sample.

V drops 7 bases and J drops 4 bases, leaving 19 bases in between. The CDR3 runs 15 residues from the cysteine to the phenylalanine. The read is trimmed to its CDR3 DNA, 45 bases read in frame from base 1. CDR1 and CDR2, per the germline V gene, are SGHTA and FQGNSA. Each collaborating institution followed its own protocols to collect whole blood in K2EDTA tubes. For TCRbeta analysis, collaborators shipped samples as frozen whole blood, isolated PBMCs, or DNA extracted from either of those sample types. The chain employs TRBV7-2 and TRBJ1-1; matching of 5 bases hints at TRBD1 as the D gene. The sequence derives from a human donor in a cohort sampled during active COVID-19. The sample comprised peripheral blood. The CDR3 in this case is CASTVSRRGVTEAFF. Here is the DNA: TGTGCCAGCACCGTATCACGGAGGGGAGTCACTGAAGCTTTCTTT.